A selection of T cell receptor beta chains follows, all from one sample in a study of shared clonotypes between healthy human individuals. The repertoire was sequenced with immunoSEQ multiplex PCR; TCRdb's copy has only in-frame clones and lacks some. The sample lists nearly 2 million clones, about 95% seen once, with more than 0.95% in the top ten. Sequences were obtained from naive CD8+ T cells sorted from blood. These receptors all come from a man in his late teens or twenties in good health. Both conserved end residues are part of each CDR3. The D gene is left open where the match is weak. Not every row has a clone size; where given, it reads once, few, many or a size class.

>TRBD1|-|TRBV7-9|TRBJ2-5
CASSLAQGDQTQYF
TGTGCCAGCAGCTTAGCCCAGGGGGACCAGACCCAGTACTTC
>TRBD1|-|TRBV2|TRBJ2-3
CASSNWTGHNWDTQYF
TGTGCCAGCAGTAACTGGACAGGGCACAACTGGGATACGCAGTATTTT
>TRBD2|-|TRBV29-1|TRBJ2-3
CSVRPRLAGGTDTQYF
TGCAGCGTCCGCCCGCGACTAGCGGGGGGGACAGATACGCAGTATTTT
>-|-|TRBV6-1|TRBJ1-5
CASSEFSGGAGNQPQHF
TGTGCCAGCAGTGAATTTAGTGGGGGGGCGGGAAATCAGCCCCAGCATTTT
>TRBD1|once|TRBV10-3|TRBJ1-1
CAIRGTGAVTEAFF
TGTGCCATCAGGGGGACAGGAGCTGTCACTGAAGCTTTCTTT
>TRBD1|-|TRBV5-1|TRBJ2-7
CASSWTGQGYEQYF
TGCGCCAGCAGCTGGACTGGACAGGGCTACGAGCAGTACTTC
>-|-|TRBV4-1|TRBJ2-1
CASTERQGGNNEQFF
TGCGCCAGCACCGAACGACAGGGAGGAAACAATGAGCAGTTCTTC
>TRBD2|-|TRBV5-4|TRBJ2-1
CASTRDYTYNEQFF
TGTGCCAGCACCCGGGACTATACCTACAATGAGCAGTTCTTC
>TRBD1|-|TRBV5-4|TRBJ2-7
CASSFPQGDEQYF
TGTGCCAGCAGCTTTCCGCAGGGGGACGAGCAGTACTTC
>-|-|TRBV2|TRBJ1-1
CASRLGAGNTEAFF
TGTGCCAGCAGATTGGGGGCAGGGAACACTGAAGCTTTCTTT
>-|-|TRBV4-3|TRBJ1-1
CASSQDGSMNTEAFF
TGCGCCAGCAGCCAAGACGGTTCGATGAACACTGAAGCTTTCTTT
>TRBD1|-|TRBV11-2|TRBJ2-5
CASSLTGVLETQYF
TGTGCCAGCAGCTTAACAGGGGTTTTGGAGACCCAGTACTTC
>TRBD2|-|TRBV27|TRBJ2-7
CASSWRTSGTGEQYF
TGTGCCAGCAGTTGGAGGACTAGCGGGACGGGGGAGCAGTACTTC
>-|-|TRBV4-1|TRBJ2-7
CASSQETGSREQYF
TGCGCCAGCAGCCAAGAAACAGGGAGTCGCGAGCAGTACTTC
>TRBD2|-|TRBV9|TRBJ2-7
CASSFSGGPSYEQYF
TGTGCCAGCAGCTTTAGCGGGGGGCCCTCCTACGAGCAGTACTTC
>-|once|TRBV27|TRBJ2-7
CASTTNVGGVNEQYF
TGTGCCAGCACCACTAATGTCGGGGGTGTCAACGAGCAGTACTTC
>-|-|TRBV18|TRBJ1-3
CASSLTSEGTGNTIYF
TGTGCCAGCTCACTTACGAGTGAGGGGACAGGAAACACCATATATTTT
>-|-|TRBV29-1|TRBJ2-5
CSAAGYGQETQYF
TGCAGCGCAGCCGGGTACGGCCAAGAGACCCAGTACTTC
>TRBD1|-|TRBV27|TRBJ1-2
CASSPRDRIYGYTF
TGTGCCAGCAGTCCCCGGGACAGGATCTATGGCTACACCTTC
>-|-|TRBV6-5|TRBJ2-7
CASSYSSGEEEYEQYF
TGTGCCAGCAGTTACTCGAGTGGGGAGGAAGAGTACGAGCAGTACTTC
>-|-|TRBV10-3|TRBJ2-5
CAISESSTVIQETQYF
TGTGCCATCAGTGAGTCAAGCACCGTTATCCAAGAGACCCAGTACTTC
>-|-|TRBV7-9|TRBJ2-5
CASSPPSGAETQYF
TGTGCCAGCAGCCCCCCGTCAGGGGCAGAGACCCAGTACTTC
>TRBD2|-|TRBV9|TRBJ2-1
CASSIAAGGVYEQFF
TGTGCCAGCAGCATAGCTGCGGGGGGCGTCTATGAGCAGTTCTTC
>-|-|TRBV27|TRBJ1-3
CASSFDSGNTIYF
TGTGCCAGCAGTTTTGATTCTGGAAACACCATATATTTT
>TRBD2|-|TRBV27|TRBJ2-7
CASSPSGGLAGEQYF
TGTGCCAGCAGTCCCTCTGGGGGACTAGCGGGTGAGCAGTACTTC
>TRBD2|-|TRBV27|TRBJ2-1
CASSFSGGAFGEQFF
TGTGCCAGCAGTTTTAGCGGGGGGGCCTTCGGTGAGCAGTTCTTC
>TRBD1|-|TRBV5-4|TRBJ2-7
CASSTRDRGPYEQYF
TGTGCCAGCAGCACGCGGGACAGGGGTCCCTACGAGCAGTACTTC
>-|few|TRBV25-1|TRBJ2-7
CASTPGNNEQYF
TGTGCCAGCACTCCAGGGAATAACGAGCAGTACTTC
>TRBD1|once|TRBV29-1|TRBJ1-2
CSVHTGTGSYGYTF
TGCAGCGTTCACACCGGGACAGGGAGCTATGGCTACACCTTC
>TRBD2|-|TRBV30|TRBJ2-7
CAWSDLGSGGLSSYEQYF
TGTGCCTGGAGTGACTTGGGTAGCGGGGGGCTAAGCTCCTACGAGCAGTACTTC
>-|-|TRBV27|TRBJ2-7
CASSSPPDGSYEQYF
TGTGCCAGCAGTTCCCCCCCGGACGGATCCTACGAGCAGTACTTC
>-|-|TRBV28|TRBJ1-2
CASSWSNYGYTF
TGTGCCAGCAGTTGGTCGAACTATGGCTACACCTTC
>-|-|TRBV13|TRBJ2-7
CASSLEGGGYEQYF
TGTGCCAGCAGCTTAGAAGGGGGTGGGTACGAGCAGTACTTC
>-|few|TRBV29-1|TRBJ1-1
CSGRGNLNTEAFF
TGCAGCGGCCGCGGGAACCTGAACACTGAAGCTTTCTTT
>-|-|TRBV27|TRBJ2-7
CASSLWPGADEQYF
TGTGCCAGCAGTTTATGGCCAGGGGCAGACGAGCAGTACTTC
>TRBD1|-|TRBV7-7|TRBJ2-5
CASSLGQGLWYGETQYF
TGTGCTAGCAGCTTAGGACAGGGTTTATGGTACGGAGAGACCCAGTACTTC
>TRBD2|-|TRBV7-8|TRBJ2-7
CASSSAGLAGGSYEQYF
TGTGCCAGCAGCTCCGCCGGACTAGCGGGAGGGTCCTACGAGCAGTACTTC
>TRBD1|-|TRBV27|TRBJ2-3
CASSPGQNTDTQYF
TGTGCCAGCAGCCCGGGACAGAACACAGATACGCAGTATTTT
>-|-|TRBV7-2|TRBJ2-5
CASSFRGNSQETQYF
TGTGCCAGCAGCTTCAGGGGAAATTCCCAAGAGACCCAGTACTTC
>-|-|TRBV13|TRBJ2-7
CASSLEGGRRDEQYF
TGTGCCAGCAGCTTAGAGGGGGGACGTCGAGACGAGCAGTACTTC
>TRBD1|-|TRBV5-6|TRBJ2-7
CASSWDRGAYEQYF
TGTGCCAGCAGCTGGGACAGGGGGGCCTACGAGCAGTACTTC
>TRBD2|-|TRBV5-6|TRBJ2-3
CASSLAPLADTTDTQYF
TGTGCCAGCAGCTTGGCCCCCCTAGCGGACACCACAGATACGCAGTATTTT
>TRBD2|-|TRBV7-2|TRBJ2-1
CASSPRLAGADEQFF
TGTGCCAGCAGCCCGAGACTAGCGGGAGCGGATGAGCAGTTCTTC
>TRBD2|-|TRBV11-2|TRBJ2-1
CASSLGGGIAYNEQFF
TGTGCCAGCAGCTTAGGGGGGGGTATTGCGTACAATGAGCAGTTCTTC
>-|once|TRBV27|TRBJ1-6
CASSLVGGKEPLHF
TGTGCCAGCAGTTTGGTAGGGGGGAAAGAGCCCCTCCACTTT
>-|-|TRBV5-6|TRBJ1-1
CASSLVVGMNTEAFF
TGTGCCAGCAGCTTGGTTGTAGGGATGAACACTGAAGCTTTCTTT
>-|-|TRBV11-1|TRBJ1-6
CASSLATGSPLHF
TGTGCCAGCAGCTTAGCCACTGGATCACCCCTCCACTTT